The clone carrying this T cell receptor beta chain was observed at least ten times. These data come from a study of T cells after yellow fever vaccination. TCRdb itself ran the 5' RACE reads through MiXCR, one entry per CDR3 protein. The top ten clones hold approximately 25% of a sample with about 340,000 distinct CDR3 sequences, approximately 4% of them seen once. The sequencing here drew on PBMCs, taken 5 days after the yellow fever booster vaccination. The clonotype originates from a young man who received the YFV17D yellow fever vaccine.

CDR3 nucleotides: TGTGCCAGCAGCGTTGGGGCCCTCGGGCAGCCCCAGCATTTT. As protein: CASSVGALGQPQHF. The J gene is TRBJ1-5, the V gene TRBV9; a weak D match, TRBD1 (5 bases). Trimming removed 2 bases at V and 7 bases at J, with 13 bases between. The length of the CDR3 is 14 residues. The germline V gene encodes CDR1 SGDLS and CDR2 YYNGEE.